The clone carrying this T cell receptor (beta chain) appeared a single time. Its antigen is not known. Germline V gene lookup returns CDR1 SEHNR and CDR2 FQNEAQ (reference sequence). CDR3 size: 14 residues. Losses at the gene ends were 4 bases for V and 4 bases for J; bases not matched to a gene: 6. These data belong to a study of naive CD8 T cells in extremely preterm neonates. Without labor or membrane rupture, elective cesareans at roughly 37-41 weeks supplied term cord blood. Pregnancies with fetal demise, active maternal HSV infection or known maternal HIV were excluded. Sequencing used immunoSEQ multiplex PCR; TCRdb keeps in-frame clones, though not all of them. The sample has approximately 7,200 clones, about 98% seen once. Study-wide points: iChao1 richness was lowest in preterm neonates, significantly versus all ages. Limitations included small sample size and variable preterm productive templates.

The material sequenced was naive CD8+ T cells from cord blood. This receptor was taken from a newborn in good health. V usage is TRBV7-9 and J usage is TRBJ2-5, with TRBD1 matching 7 bases. CDR3 DNA sequence: TGTGCCAGCAGCTCGTCGACAGGGACAGAGACCCAGTACTTC. Translation: CASSSSTGTETQYF. Filled out from reference TRBV7-9 and TRBJ2-5, the complete variable domain reads DTGVSQNPRHKITKRGQNVTFRCDPISEHNRLYWYRQTLGQGPEFLTYFQNEAQLEKSRLLSDRFSAERPKGSFSTLEIQRTEQGDSAMYLCASSSSTGTETQYFGPGTRLLVL.